This T cell receptor beta chain was documented in a study of radiotherapy plus CTLA-4 blockade in lung cancer. At the level of the study: In 18% of patients, objective responses were seen; approximately 30% had disease control.

Study results and caveats: Early shifts in blood T cell clones, with interferon-beta, reportedly predicted response best. Clones derived from tumor TCRs expanded in blood after radiotherapy plus ipilimumab.

The ends were cut back, 3 bases at V and 2 bases at J, with 17 bases in the middle. The length of the CDR3 is 16 residues. The germline gives CDR1 SGHAT, CDR2 FQNNGV. CTLA-4 blockade using ipilimumab, together with focal radiation, was received by patients with chemo-refractory metastatic non-small-cell lung cancer. The assay was immunoSEQ multiplex PCR, and TCRdb's table has in-frame clones only and misses some. This table holds approximately 82,000 clones, around four fifths found once. Comments on this clone: The antigen is not known.

The sequencing here drew on peripheral blood, taken from a patient treated with radiotherapy plus ipilimumab. The chain has TRBV11-2 and TRBJ2-7, with D perhaps assigned TRBD1 or TRBD2 (5 bases each). This TCR derives from a human donor with non-small cell lung cancer that progressed on radiotherapy plus ipilimumab. In DNA, the CDR3 is TGTGCCAGCAGCTTTCCGGGACCGGTCGGGGCCTACGAGCAGTACTTC. Translation: CASSFPGPVGAYEQYF. Full variable domain (missing parts from reference TRBV11-2 and TRBJ2-7): EAGVAQSPRYKIIEKRQSVAFWCNPISGHATLYWYQQILGQGPKLLIQFQNNGVVDDSQLPKDRFSAERLKGVDSTLKIQPAKLEDSAVYLCASSFPGPVGAYEQYFGPGTRLTVT.